The sequence of this T cell receptor (beta chain) was determined in a study of cytomegalovirus exposure and HLA in healthy donors. Study-level points and caveats: Cytomegalovirus-associated TCR beta chains were listed, numbering some 150.

Worth noting for this clone: Its target is unknown.

Method: immunoSEQ multiplex PCR; TCRdb's copy keeps in-frame clones and lacks some. The repertoire has over 200,000 clones, approximately 82% of them found once; the top ten carry 4.5% to 7%. The CDR3 is 13 amino acids. The germline V gene encodes CDR1 MNHEY and CDR2 SMNVEV (reference sequence). Trimming removed 6 bases at V and 5 bases at J, with 11 bases between. The source is a young woman in good health and CMV-seronegative. This rearrangement joins TRBV27 to TRBJ1-5; no clear D gene. Sequenced sample: PBMCs. The CDR3: CASSLLADQPQHF. The CDR3 DNA sequence: TGTGCCAGCAGCCTCCTGGCGGATCAGCCCCAGCATTTT.